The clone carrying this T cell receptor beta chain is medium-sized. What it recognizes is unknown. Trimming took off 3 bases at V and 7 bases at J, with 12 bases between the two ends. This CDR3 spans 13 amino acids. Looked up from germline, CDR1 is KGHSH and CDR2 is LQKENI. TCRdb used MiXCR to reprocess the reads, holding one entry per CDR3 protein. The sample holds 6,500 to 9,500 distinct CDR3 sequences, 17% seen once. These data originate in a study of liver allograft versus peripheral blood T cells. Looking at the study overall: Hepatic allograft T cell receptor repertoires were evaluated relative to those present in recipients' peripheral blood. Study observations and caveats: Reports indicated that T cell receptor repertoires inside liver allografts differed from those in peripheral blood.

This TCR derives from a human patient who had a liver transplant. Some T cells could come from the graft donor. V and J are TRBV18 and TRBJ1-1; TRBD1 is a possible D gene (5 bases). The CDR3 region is CASSPGRDLEAFF. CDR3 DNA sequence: TGTGCCAGCTCACCTGGACGGGACCTTGAAGCTTTCTTT. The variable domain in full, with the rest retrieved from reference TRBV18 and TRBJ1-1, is NAGVMQNPRHLVRRRGQEARLRCSPMKGHSHVYWYRQLPEEGLKFMVYLQKENIIDESGMPKERFSAEFPKEGPSILRIQQVVRGDSAAYFCASSPGRDLEAFFGQGTRLTVV.